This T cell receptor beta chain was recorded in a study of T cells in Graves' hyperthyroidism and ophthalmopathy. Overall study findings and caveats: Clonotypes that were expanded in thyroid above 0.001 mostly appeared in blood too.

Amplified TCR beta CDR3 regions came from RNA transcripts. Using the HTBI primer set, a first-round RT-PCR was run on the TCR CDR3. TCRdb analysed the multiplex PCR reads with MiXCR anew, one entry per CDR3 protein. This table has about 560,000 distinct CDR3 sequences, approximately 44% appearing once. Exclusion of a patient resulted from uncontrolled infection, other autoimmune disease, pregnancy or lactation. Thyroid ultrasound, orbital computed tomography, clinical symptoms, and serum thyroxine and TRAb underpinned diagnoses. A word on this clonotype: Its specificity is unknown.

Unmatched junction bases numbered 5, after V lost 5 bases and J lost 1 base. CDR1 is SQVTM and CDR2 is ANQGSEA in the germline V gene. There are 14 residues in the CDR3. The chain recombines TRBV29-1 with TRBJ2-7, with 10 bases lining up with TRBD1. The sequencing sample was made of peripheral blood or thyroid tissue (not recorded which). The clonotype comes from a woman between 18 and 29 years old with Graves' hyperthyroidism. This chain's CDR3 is CSVRWDRGSYEQYF. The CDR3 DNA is TGCAGCGTTCGATGGGACAGGGGATCCTACGAGCAGTACTTC.